What follows are 26 T cell receptor beta chains derived from one specimen sequenced in a study of blood T cell repertoires in COVID-19. Profiling relied on immunoSEQ multiplex PCR, and the TCRdb table lists in-frame clones only, not all of them. The sample has 99,000 or so clones, 75% to 90% seen once. Sample: peripheral blood. These receptors were obtained from a man aged 55 to 70 with acute or convalescent COVID-19.

The rearrangement links TRBV29-1 to TRBJ2-5; the match to TRBD2 covers 10 bases. Germline-derived CDR1 and CDR2 are SQVTM and ANQGSEA. The CDR3 contains 14 residues. J lost 2 bases, V lost 3 bases, and 3 bases had no gene match. CDR3 loop: CSVDIAGGQETQYF. The CDR3 coding sequence is TGCAGCGTTGATATAGCGGGAGGTCAAGAGACCCAGTACTTC. Combining the CDR3 with reference TRBV29-1 and TRBJ2-5 gives the whole variable domain SAVISQKPSRDICQRGTSLTIQCQVDSQVTMMFWYRQQPGQSLTLIATANQGSEATYESGFVIDKFPISRPNLTFSTLTVSNMSPEDSSIYLCSVDIAGGQETQYFGPGTRLLVL.

The chain uses TRBV7-9 and TRBJ2-7; 7 nucleotides align to TRBD2. Germline V gene data show CDR1 as SEHNR and CDR2 as FQNEAQ (reference sequence). The CDR3 extends over 14 amino acids. V was clipped by 1 base and J by 4 bases; unmatched bases: 4. For the CDR3, the DNA is TGTGCCAGCAGCTTAGACGGGAGGTCGTACGAGCAGTACTTC. Its translation is CASSLDGRSYEQYF.

This clone was found a few times. The chain has TRBV21-1 and TRBJ1-5; the table calls TRBD1, which could not be checked here. TRBV21-1 corresponds to a pseudogene. The CDR3 consists of 20 residues. The CDR3 is CASSKGVAGQGGNSNQPQHF. In DNA, the CDR3 is TGTGCCAGCAGCAAAGGGGTGGCGGGACAGGGAGGGAATAGCAATCAGCCCCAGCATTTT.

This clone showed up just once. The chain uses TRBV28 and TRBJ2-3; D is perhaps TRBD1 (6 bases). CDR1 is MDHEN, CDR2 SYDVKM, per germline. The ends were cut back, 6 bases at V and 2 bases at J, with 9 bases in the middle. This CDR3 contains 13 residues. This CDR3 is CASRDSLTDTQYF. In nucleotides, the CDR3 is TGTGCCAGCAGGGACAGTCTCACAGATACGCAGTATTTT.

V gene TRBV6-1 combines with J gene TRBJ2-7; D might be TRBD1 (6 bases). CDR1 and CDR2 from the germline V gene are MNHNS and SASEGT. V was cut by 6 bases and J by 2 bases, with 11 bases left in between. The CDR3 covers 13 residues. The CDR3 sequence: CASRYWTAYEQYF. The CDR3 DNA sequence: TGTGCCAGCAGATATTGGACAGCCTACGAGCAGTACTTC.

This chain links TRBV3-1 (or the pseudogene TRBV3-2) with TRBJ2-7, with TRBD1 matching 10 bases. The CDR3 has 14 residues. In germline, CDR1 is LGHDT, CDR2 YNNKEL (reference sequence). The ends lost 3 bases at V and 3 bases at J; junction bases unmatched: 2. CDR3 amino acids: CASSHGTGDYEQYF. CDR3 DNA: TGTGCCAGCAGCCACGGGACAGGGGACTACGAGCAGTACTTC.

The chain carries TRBV6-9 and TRBJ2-7; a weak D match, TRBD1 (6 bases). Germline values: CDR1 MNHGY, CDR2 SVAAGI. The CDR3 is 13 amino acids. Trimming removed 10 bases from V and 1 base from J, with 14 bases in between. The CDR3 spells CATLRRGSYEQYF. As DNA, the CDR3 is TGTGCCACCCTCCGAAGGGGGTCCTACGAGCAGTACTTC.

This rearrangement joins TRBV7-2 to TRBJ2-3; maybe TRBD1 (5 bases). V lost 1 base, J lost 8 bases, and 13 bases lay in between. Germline assignment: CDR1 SGHTA and CDR2 FQGNSA. This CDR3 has 14 amino acids. CDR3 protein: CASSLGGASATQYF. CDR3 nucleotides: TGTGCCAGCAGCTTAGGGGGCGCGTCAGCTACGCAGTATTTT. The full variable domain, in which reference TRBV7-2 and TRBJ2-3 provide the parts outside the CDR3, is GAGVSQSPSNKVTEKGKDVELRCDPISGHTALYWYRQSLGQGLEFLIYFQGNSAPDKSGLPSDRFSAERTGGSVSTLTIQRTQQEDSAVYLCASSLGGASATQYFGPGTRLTVL.

This chain connects TRBV29-1 to TRBJ2-2; 8 bases line up with TRBD2. The CDR3 totals 16 residues. V gave up 3 bases and J gave up 5 bases; unmatched junction bases: 11. Germline values: CDR1 SQVTM, CDR2 ANQGSEA. The CDR3 is CSVDRGGRFGTGELFF. The CDR3 region has the DNA TGCAGCGTTGACCGGGGGGGTAGATTCGGGACCGGGGAGCTGTTTTTT.

V and J are TRBV10-1 and TRBJ2-1; 8 bases line up with TRBD2. V trimming: 6 bases; J trimming: 7 bases; junction bases outside the gene matches: 11. This CDR3 has 15 residues. Germline assignment: CDR1 WNHNN and CDR2 SYGVQD (reference sequence). The DNA of the CDR3 is TGCGCCAGCAGCGAAAGCGGGAGAGCCCAAAATGAGCAGTTCTTC. This sequence encodes CASSESGRAQNEQFF.

The gene calls are TRBV2 and TRBJ1-5; no clear D. The V gene lost 8 bases and the J gene lost 3 bases, with 8 bases spanning the gap. The CDR3 runs to 12 residues. The germline gives CDR1 SNHLY, CDR2 FYNNEI. CDR3: CASRGSNQPQHF. In DNA form, the CDR3 reads TGTGCCAGCCGGGGATCCAATCAGCCCCAGCATTTT.

V is TRBV11-3 and J is TRBJ2-2; 11 bases fit TRBD1. This CDR3 spans 15 amino acids. The V gene end was trimmed by 5 bases and the J gene end by 4 bases; junction bases not matched to a gene: 3. Germline CDR1 reads SGHNT; CDR2 reads YENEEA. The CDR3 reads CASSRGTGGTGELFF. In DNA form, the CDR3 reads TGTGCCAGCAGCCGTGGGACAGGGGGCACCGGGGAGCTGTTTTTT. The variable domain in full, completed from reference TRBV11-3 and TRBJ2-2, reads EAGVVQSPRYKIIEKKQPVAFWCNPISGHNTLYWYLQNLGQGPELLIRYENEEAVDDSQLPKDRFSAERLKGVDSTLKIQPAELGDSAVYLCASSRGTGGTGELFFGEGSRLTVL.

The chain has TRBV2 and TRBJ2-7, with D possibly being TRBD2 (5 bases). V lost 5 bases, J lost 3 bases, and 14 bases lay in between. The CDR3 covers 14 residues. Per the germline V gene, CDR1 is SNHLY and CDR2 is FYNNEI. The CDR3 DNA follows: TGTGCCAGCAGTATGAGCTTACGGGGCTACGAGCAGTACTTC. Translation gives CASSMSLRGYEQYF.

The chain recombines TRBV7-9 with TRBJ1-3; 7 positions agree with TRBD1. Germline CDR1 SEHNR, CDR2 FQNEAQ (reference sequence). The CDR3 spans 12 residues. V was clipped by 11 bases and J by 7 bases; unmatched bases: 8. This CDR3 is CAVQGLRNTIYF. The CDR3 DNA sequence: TGTGCCGTACAGGGGTTGAGGAACACCATATATTTT.

The chain recombines TRBV6-2 or TRBV6-3 with TRBJ2-1, with 8 nucleotides matching TRBD2. Germline V CDR1 and CDR2: MNHEY, SVGEGT. V dropped 5 bases and J dropped 9; count of bases not matched to a gene: 15. This CDR3 comprises 16 residues. Here the CDR3 reads CASSPRGAGAVSEQFF. CDR3 DNA sequence: TGTGCCAGCAGTCCCCGGGGAGCGGGAGCGGTTAGTGAGCAGTTCTTC.

The J gene is TRBJ2-7, the V gene TRBV5-1, with TRBD2 matching 9 bases. The CDR3 is made up of 14 amino acids. The ends lost 0 bases at V and 9 bases at J; junction bases unmatched: 7. Germline V lookup: CDR1 SGHRS, CDR2 YFSETQ. CDR3 amino acids: CASSLASGAGPQYF. CDR3 nucleotide sequence: TGCGCCAGCAGCTTGGCTAGCGGGGCAGGACCGCAGTACTTC.

This chain joins TRBV24-1 and TRBJ1-1, with TRBD1 as a possible D gene (6 bases). Germline values: CDR1 KGHDR, CDR2 SFDVKD. Deletions cut 8 bases from V and 0 bases from J, with 9 bases between. This CDR3 region has 13 residues. CDR3 in amino acids: CATKGQMNTEAFF. CDR3 DNA: TGTGCCACCAAAGGACAGATGAACACTGAAGCTTTCTTT.

The chain combines TRBV19 with TRBJ2-1; 7 bases align to TRBD1. V trimming: 7 bases; J trimming: 1 base; junction bases outside the gene matches: 1. Germline CDR1 is LNHDA and CDR2 is SQIVND (reference sequence). This CDR3 has 13 amino acids. The CDR3 reads CASTGGSYNEQFF. As DNA, the CDR3 is TGTGCCAGTACAGGGGGTTCCTACAATGAGCAGTTCTTC.

This clone came up many times. This sequence joins TRBV6-4 and TRBJ2-2; D not certain. The CDR3 sequence is 13 residues long. The V end lost 3 bases, the J end lost 3 bases, and 5 bases lay between the germline ends. CDR1 is MRHNA and CDR2 is SNTAGT in the germline V gene. The CDR3 bases are TGTGCCAGCAGTGATCGGTACACCGGGGAGCTGTTTTTT. Residues: CASSDRYTGELFF.

The CDR3 nucleotides are TGTGCTAGTGGTCCTCGCCTGTCTATGAACACTGAAGCTTTCTTT. It is translated as CASGPRLSMNTEAFF. The chain recombines TRBV12-5 with TRBJ1-1, with D hard to call. This CDR3 spans 15 amino acids. V lost 5 bases to trimming and J lost 0 bases, with 13 bases between them. In germline, CDR1 is LGHNT, CDR2 FRNRAP.

V usage is TRBV4-3 and J usage is TRBJ1-3; D is perhaps TRBD1 (5 bases). This CDR3 has 16 residues. The V gene's germline CDR1 is LGHNA and CDR2 YSLEER. V was trimmed by 0 bases and J by 4 bases, leaving 13 bases between them. In nucleotides, the CDR3 is TGCGCCAGCAGCCAAGATTCGGGGGGTCTGGGAAACACCATATATTTT. This encodes CASSQDSGGLGNTIYF.

The gene calls are TRBV14 and TRBJ2-5; 7 bases map to TRBD1. V was pared by 5 bases and J by 5 bases, with 5 bases of the junction left unmatched. CDR3 length: 13 residues. CDR1 and CDR2 from the germline V gene are SGHDN and FVKESK. The CDR3 is CASSKTGSETQYF. DNA of the CDR3: TGTGCCAGCAGCAAGACAGGGTCGGAGACCCAGTACTTC.

V and J are TRBV28 and TRBJ1-2; D ambiguous. V lost 6 bases and J 4 bases, leaving 9 bases between the germline ends. The germline gives CDR1 MDHEN, CDR2 SYDVKM. This CDR3 has 12 amino acids. The CDR3: CASSVASYGYTF. The DNA of the CDR3 is TGTGCCAGCAGCGTAGCCAGCTATGGCTACACCTTC.

The genes are TRBV29-1 and TRBJ2-7; 11 positions match TRBD2. This CDR3 has 16 amino acids. Germline-derived CDR1 and CDR2 are SQVTM and ANQGSEA. With V trimmed by 1 base and J by 3 bases, 8 bases remained unmatched. The CDR3 sequence: CSVEGLAGGPGYEQYF. In DNA form, the CDR3 reads TGCAGCGTTGAAGGGCTAGCGGGAGGCCCGGGCTACGAGCAGTACTTC.

The rearrangement links TRBV5-5 to TRBJ2-5, with D unclear. Trimming shortened V by 1 base and J by 2 bases, and 6 bases separated the two germline ends. Germline loops: CDR1 SGHKS, CDR2 YYEKEE (reference sequence). This CDR3 is built from 13 residues. The CDR3 DNA reads as TGTGCCAGCAGCTTGTCGACTCAAGAGACCCAGTACTTC. This translates into CASSLSTQETQYF.

This chain links TRBV5-1 with TRBJ1-1; D unclear. Germline values: CDR1 SGHRS, CDR2 YFSETQ. V lost 2 bases and J lost 1, with 9 bases in between. The CDR3 extends over 14 amino acids. CDR3 residues: CASSFSAGNTEAFF. CDR3 coding DNA: TGCGCCAGCAGCTTCTCGGCAGGGAACACTGAAGCTTTCTTT. Full variable domain (rest looked up from reference TRBV5-1 and TRBJ1-1): KAGVTQTPRYLIKTRGQQVTLSCSPISGHRSVSWYQQTPGQGLQFLFEYFSETQRNKGNFPGRFSGRQFSNSRSEMNVSTLELGDSALYLCASSFSAGNTEAFFGQGTRLTVV.